What follows is one TCR beta chain and its context. What it recognizes is unknown. The sample contains more than one DNA sequence encoding this CDR3. The sample is drawn from a study of shared clonotypes between healthy human individuals. General study findings and limits: Naive subsets generally exceeded memory subsets in estimated richness.

Positive CCR7 selection of CD45RO-negative cells yielded the naive CD8 cells, and terminally differentiated effector memory CD45RA+ cells were excluded. This CDR3 region has 12 residues. The V and J ends lost 4 bases and 4 bases respectively, with 8 bases between them. CDR1 and CDR2 (germline): MNHEY, SMNVEV (reference sequence). The table came from immunoSEQ multiplex PCR; TCRdb's copy has only in-frame clones and leaves some out. The table includes roughly 2.1 million clones, 85% to 95% detected once. The sequencing sample was made of naive CD8+ T cells from PBMCs. This clonotype was obtained from a man younger than 30 in good health. Some clones in this sample may be carry-over from other donors' samples. The chain is built from TRBV27 and TRBJ2-7; D not certain. CDR3 residues: CASSSDGYEQYF. For the CDR3, the DNA is TGTGCCAGCAGTTCAGACGGTTACGAGCAGTACTTC.